This TCR beta chain was sequenced in a study of blood T cell repertoires in COVID-19 (dated by TCRdb to about 2020). Background on the whole study: The collaborator samples originated in the United States, Italy and Spain and spanned the acute and convalescent phases of COVID-19. Samples were obtained from the ongoing ImmuneRACE study (first 160 participants) and from some 1,300 subjects provided by 6 global collaborators. The material from the prospective study consisted of cDNA or gDNA derived from T cells, B-cell-depleted T cells, or PBMCs. Where available, HLA class I and class II types were obtained from metadata supplied by the sample provider rather than from assay-based typing. The dataset comprised deeply sampled blood TCRbeta repertoires from subjects exposed to, actively infected with, or recovered from COVID-19. Nearly every sample came with metadata listing a de-identified subject ID, COVID-19 status, age in years and sex. A freely available public database, intended as a resource for researchers studying the immune response to SARS-CoV-2, is where the repertoires were released.

Whole blood was collected in K2EDTA tubes by collaborating institutions according to the institutions' own protocols. For TCRbeta analysis, collaborators shipped samples as frozen whole blood, isolated PBMCs, or DNA extracted from either of those sample types. There are 15 amino acids in the CDR3, from cysteine to phenylalanine inclusive. CDR3 DNA only is kept here, 45 bases in frame from base 1. CDR1 and CDR2 are read off the germline V gene (reference sequence) as SGHNT and YYREEE. V and J are truncated by 3 bases and 0 bases respectively, leaving an intervening sequence of 13 bases. The immunoSEQ Assay, a bias-controlled multiplex PCR, was used to amplify TCRbeta CDR3 regions from genomic DNA. On the study's bioinformatics: Nucleated cell counts per sample were estimated from amplification of reference gene primers within the assay. To quantify the absolute abundance of each unique TCRbeta CDR3 rearrangement, sequence reads were collapsed and filtered. Productive Simpson clonality was computed per sample as the square root of Simpson's diversity index over productive rearrangements. TCRdb's version of the immuneACCESS table is confined to in-frame rearrangements and falls short of the full clone set. An unresolved V gene accounts for under half of the shortfall where checked; the remainder is of unknown origin. That table is the source of V, J and clone size, and D and trimming were worked out from the DNA. This sample gives approximately 65,000 clones in total; approximately 79% of them show up just once. Of the sample, over 20% falls within the top ten clones.

Summary of the overall study and its limitations: The quantity of clinical and demographic metadata differed by source and by participant and was supplied without curation.

This clone was recorded a few times. The antigen it binds to is not known. Per-nucleotide qualities are absent, and no much larger clonotype sits a single base away. The source of this sequence is a woman aged 80 or over with active or convalescent COVID-19. The sample was peripheral blood. The chain was built from TRBV5-4 and TRBJ2-7; TRBD1 is a weak D gene call, 6 bases matching. DNA sequence: TGTGCCAGCAGCTATACCAGGGGCAGCTCCTACGAGCAGTACTTC. It specifies CASSYTRGSSYEQYF.